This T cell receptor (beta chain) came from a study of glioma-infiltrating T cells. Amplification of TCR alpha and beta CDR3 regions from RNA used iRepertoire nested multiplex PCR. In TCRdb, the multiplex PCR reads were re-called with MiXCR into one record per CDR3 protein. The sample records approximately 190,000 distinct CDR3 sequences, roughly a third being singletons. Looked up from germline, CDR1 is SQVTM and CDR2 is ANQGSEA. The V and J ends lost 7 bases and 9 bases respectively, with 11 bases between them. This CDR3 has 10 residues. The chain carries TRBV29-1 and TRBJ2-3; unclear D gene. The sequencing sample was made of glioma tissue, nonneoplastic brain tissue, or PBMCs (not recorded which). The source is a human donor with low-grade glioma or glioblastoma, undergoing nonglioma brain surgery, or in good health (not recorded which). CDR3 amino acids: CSATLDTQYF. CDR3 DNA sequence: TGCAGCGCCACGCTCGACACGCAGTATTTT.